The clone carrying this T cell receptor (beta chain) was found a few times. No antigen is known for it. Trimming removed 3 bases from V and 4 bases from J, with 7 bases in between. The CDR3 extends over 14 amino acids. CDR1 and CDR2 from the germline V gene are LNHDA and SQIVND (reference sequence). The data derive from a study of T cell responses to AZD1222 COVID-19 vaccine. The assay was immunoSEQ multiplex PCR, and TCRdb's table has in-frame clones only and misses some. This sample yields around 76,000 clones, of which about four fifths are seen a single time; about 9.4% belongs to the top ten. Study observations and caveats: All repertoire sampling was performed exclusively after the peak T cell response. With two AZD1222 doses given, Spike-specific TCR breadth and depth both rose.

The sequence came from an adult in good health. The chain is built from TRBV19 and TRBJ1-6, with no clear D. The specimen was peripheral blood, collected on day 0 of AZD1222 vaccination. The CDR3 loop reads CASSIEGYNSPLHF. The CDR3 DNA sequence: TGTGCCAGTAGTATCGAGGGATATAATTCACCCCTCCACTTT.